This T cell receptor (beta chain) was sequenced in a study of T cell repertoires in cytomegalovirus infection. Study at large: Through public TCR beta signatures, both CMV infection and matching HLA type were indicated. Overall study findings and caveats: Carriers of CMV and the relevant HLA type were discriminated by public TCR beta frequency.

Germline V lookup: CDR1 SNHLY, CDR2 FYNNEI. The CDR3 has 14 amino acids. With regard to this clonotype: No antigen is known for it. Its ends do not fully match the called genes, so a read error is possible.

MiXCR, applied by TCRdb to the reads, yields one record per CDR3 protein. Altogether tens of thousands of distinct CDR3 sequences are present, around 40% being singletons, with the ten largest covering just under 95%. This sample comprised CD8+ T cells from cultured PBMCs, obtained from culture after CMV antigen stimulation. The receptor's source is a human donor in good health (CMV status not recorded). Some clones in this sample may be carry-over from other donors' samples. The J gene is TRBJ1-1, the V gene TRBV2; 8 bases fit TRBD1. CDR3 bases: TGTGTCAGCCAAGAACTTCGGACAGGGAAAGAGGCTTTCTTT. It specifies CVSQELRTGKEAFF.